Following are 14 T cell receptor beta chains from one sample sequenced in a study of CD8 T cells in ankylosing spondylitis. Study results and limitations: A TCR beta motif made of several highly homologous variants seemed typical of ankylosing spondylitis blood.

Their antigen targets remain unknown. TCRdb re-called the 5' RACE reads with MiXCR, one entry per CDR3 protein. Of under 450,000 distinct CDR3 sequences listed, 15% to 20% are singletons. The specimen was blood, either unsorted or a sorted T cell fraction (not recorded which). These receptors were taken from a male donor with ankylosing spondylitis.

This clonotype was observed a few times. This chain joins TRBV18 and TRBJ2-7; weak D call: TRBD2 (5 bases). This CDR3 is 12 amino acids long. Per germline, CDR1 KGHSH and CDR2 LQKENI. V was pared by 0 bases and J by 6 bases, with 6 bases between. In DNA, the CDR3 is TGTGCCAGCTCACCACCCCGGGGCGAGCAGTACTTC. Its translation is CASSPPRGEQYF.

The chain uses TRBV15 and TRBJ2-5; 9 nucleotides line up with TRBD1. V dropped 4 bases and J dropped 5; count of bases not matched to a gene: 5. There are 14 residues in the CDR3. Germline CDR1 and CDR2: LNHNV and YYDKDF (reference sequence). The CDR3 nucleotides are TGTGCCACCAGCACAGGGACAGGGAGGGAGACCCAGTACTTC. It is translated as CATSTGTGRETQYF.

This clonotype was detected many times. This chain joins TRBV6-1 and TRBJ1-4; a weak D match, TRBD1 (5 bases). There are 14 residues in the CDR3. V dropped 7 bases and J dropped 8 bases, with 17 bases sitting between them. The germline CDR1 and CDR2 sequences are MNHNS and SASEGT. The CDR3 is CASNPRGSGEKLFF. CDR3 sequence (DNA): TGTGCCAGCAACCCGCGGGGGTCCGGCGAAAAACTGTTTTTT.

The chain recombines TRBV5-1 with TRBJ2-7; 9 bases line up with TRBD2. Germline CDR1 and CDR2: SGHRS and YFSETQ. The CDR3 runs to 18 residues. The V segment lost 4 bases and the J segment 0 bases; nucleotides outside the gene matches: 14. The CDR3 here is CASSLGVLAGNHSYEQYF. DNA for the CDR3: TGCGCCAGCAGCCTGGGGGTGCTAGCGGGGAACCACTCCTACGAGCAGTACTTC.

This clonotype has a count of ten or more. The chain combines TRBV20-1 with TRBJ2-7, with D possibly TRBD1 on 6 matching bases. V lost 1 base and J 2 bases, leaving 12 bases between the germline ends. Germline V gene sequence: CDR1 DFQATT, CDR2 SNEGSKA (reference sequence). The CDR3 is 14 amino acids. CDR3: CSARVGQRTYEQYF. As DNA, the CDR3 is TGCAGTGCTAGAGTCGGACAGCGAACCTACGAGCAGTACTTC.

The chain couples TRBV20-1 to TRBJ2-1, with D possibly being TRBD2 (5 bases). Trimming cost V 6 bases and J 6 bases, with 24 bases left between them. The CDR3 sequence is 16 residues long. Germline loops: CDR1 DFQATT, CDR2 SNEGSKA (reference sequence). In DNA form, the CDR3 reads TGCAGTGCAACCATGGGGTCGGGGATTTCCCCCAATGAGCAGTTCTTC. Translation: CSATMGSGISPNEQFF.

The sample holds a few counts of this clonotype. The V gene is TRBV5-1, the J gene TRBJ1-4, with a weak D call TRBD1 (5 bases). The germline V gene encodes CDR1 SGHRS and CDR2 YFSETQ. The CDR3 is 13 residues long. Trimming took off 1 base at V and 12 bases at J, with 13 bases between the two ends. The CDR3 spells CASSLQGGEELFF. The CDR3 DNA sequence: TGCGCCAGCAGCTTGCAGGGAGGGGAAGAACTGTTTTTT.

The chain employs TRBV20-1 and TRBJ2-2; perhaps D is TRBD1 or TRBD2 (5 bases each). The CDR3 is 14 residues long. Trimming stripped 3 bases from V and 2 bases from J, with 10 bases between. The germline gives CDR1 DFQATT, CDR2 SNEGSKA (reference sequence). The CDR3 is CSARWDLNTGELFF. Written as DNA, the CDR3 is TGCAGTGCTAGGTGGGACCTTAACACCGGGGAGCTGTTTTTT.

A few counts support this clonotype. The chain couples TRBV7-3 to TRBJ2-3; 10 bases line up with TRBD2. After removal of 0 bases from V and 8 bases from J, the junction contained 5 bases not matched to a gene. The CDR3 has 15 amino acids. From germline, CDR1 is SGHTA and CDR2 FQGTGA. The CDR3 coding sequence is TGTGCCAGCAGCTTAACAAGCGGGGGGGTTTCTACGCAGTATTTT. It encodes CASSLTSGGVSTQYF. The whole variable domain, remainder taken from reference TRBV7-3 and TRBJ2-3, is GAGVSQTPSNKVTEKGKYVELRCDPISGHTALYWYRQSLGQGPEFLIYFQGTGAADDSGLPNDRFFAVRPEGSVSTLKIQRTERGDSAVYLCASSLTSGGVSTQYFGPGTRLTVL.

The chain has TRBV5-1 and TRBJ2-2; D gene ambiguous. V lost 0 bases and J 5 bases, leaving 14 bases between the germline ends. This CDR3 has 16 residues. From germline, CDR1 is SGHRS and CDR2 YFSETQ. The CDR3 DNA reads as TGCGCCAGCAGCTTGGTTGCAGGTTCGCAAACCGGGGAGCTGTTTTTT. It encodes CASSLVAGSQTGELFF.

The genes are TRBV27 and TRBJ2-5, with 8 bases that match TRBD2. The CDR3 runs to 16 residues. CDR1 MNHEY and CDR2 SMNVEV come from the germline V gene (reference sequence). Trimming cost V 5 bases and J 3 bases; bases outside gene matches: 11. The CDR3, as DNA: TGTGCCAGCAGTCAAATGCTGACTAGCGCTAAAGAGACCCAGTACTTC. Protein sequence: CASSQMLTSAKETQYF.

This clonotype was detected only a few times. The chain has TRBV10-3 and TRBJ2-3, with D unclear. Germline V gene sequence: CDR1 ENHRY, CDR2 SYGVKD. V was pared by 6 bases and J by 5 bases, with 12 bases between. CDR3 length: 13 residues. The CDR3 loop reads CAIRAPGGDTQYF. DNA for the CDR3: TGTGCCATCAGAGCCCCGGGTGGAGATACGCAGTATTTT.

This clonotype was found a few times. The V and J genes are TRBV7-9 and TRBJ2-1, with 9 bases lining up with TRBD2. Germline loops: CDR1 SEHNR, CDR2 FQNEAQ (reference sequence). The CDR3 covers 16 residues. V gave up 4 bases and J gave up 3 bases; unmatched junction bases: 7. For the CDR3, the DNA is TGTGCCAGCAGCTCATTAGCGGGAGCGGGCTACAATGAGCAGTTCTTC. Encoded protein: CASSSLAGAGYNEQFF. Full variable domain (missing parts from reference TRBV7-9 and TRBJ2-1): DTGVSQNPRHKITKRGQNVTFRCDPISEHNRLYWYRQTLGQGPEFLTYFQNEAQLEKSRLLSDRFSAERPKGSFSTLEIQRTEQGDSAMYLCASSSLAGAGYNEQFFGPGTRLTVL.

The gene calls are TRBV7-6 and TRBJ2-2, with D perhaps matching TRBD1 (6 bases). The CDR3 has 15 amino acids. Trimming took off 5 bases at V and 0 bases at J, with 10 bases between the two ends. The V gene's germline CDR1 is SGHVS and CDR2 FNYEAQ. CDR3 sequence reads: CASSGNRANTGELFF. The CDR3 DNA reads TGTGCCAGCAGCGGCAACAGGGCGAACACCGGGGAGCTGTTTTTT.